A selection of T cell receptor beta chains follows, all from one sample in a study of blood T cell repertoires in COVID-19. Method: immunoSEQ multiplex PCR; TCRdb's copy keeps in-frame clones and lacks some. The sample includes over 110,000 clones, approximately 88% of them seen just once. The sample was peripheral blood. The receptors were sampled from a human donor in a cohort sampled during active COVID-19. CDR3s include the opening cysteine and the closing phenylalanine or tryptophan. The D gene is left open where the match is weak. A row's size may be missing; if present it is once, few, many or a size class.

J gene	D gene	clone size	V gene	CDR3 DNA	CDR3 protein
TRBJ2-1	NA	few	TRBV5-1	TGCGCCAGCAGCTTGAGAGTGGCGGGTGTGCGGAATGAGCAGTTCTTC	CASSLRVAGVRNEQFF
TRBJ1-5	TRBD1	NA	TRBV6-6	TGTGCCACGACGACAGGGGGCCAGCCCCAGCATTTT	CATTTGGQPQHF
TRBJ2-7	TRBD2	NA	TRBV19	TGTGCCAGTAGTGCCGGACTAGCGGGGGGATGGAGAGAGCAGTACTTC	CASSAGLAGGWREQYF
TRBJ1-4	TRBD1	NA	TRBV5-1	TGCGCCAGCAGCTTAACAGGGGAAGGAGAAAAACTGTTTTTT	CASSLTGEGEKLFF
TRBJ1-5	TRBD1	NA	TRBV6-2/TRBV6-3	TGTGCCAGCAGTCCAAATTCAGGGGGCGGGAATCAGCCCCAGCATTTT	CASSPNSGGGNQPQHF
TRBJ1-2	TRBD1	few	TRBV18	TGTGCCAGCTCACCGGACAGGGATTGGGGCTACACCTTC	CASSPDRDWGYTF
TRBJ1-2	NA	NA	TRBV18	TGTGCCAGCTCACCGCAGGGGTACTATGGCTACACCTTC	CASSPQGYYGYTF
TRBJ2-1	TRBD2	NA	TRBV7-2	TGTGCCAGCAGCTTGGATAGCGGGAGACCCGAGCAGTTCTTC	CASSLDSGRPEQFF
TRBJ2-5	TRBD2	few	TRBV7-2	TGTGCCAGCAGCCTCTTGGCTAGCGGGGGGTCCGGGGAGACCCAGTACTTC	CASSLLASGGSGETQYF
TRBJ1-5	TRBD1	NA	TRBV10-3	TGTGCCATCAGTGACGGGACAGGGGGGAATCAGCCCCAGCATTTT	CAISDGTGGNQPQHF
TRBJ2-3	NA	NA	TRBV7-8	TGTGCCAGCACCCTGAGGCGGGGCACAGATACGCAGTATTTT	CASTLRRGTDTQYF
TRBJ1-4	NA	few	TRBV18	TGTGCCAGCTCACCACGACATATAGCAGGGGCGGATGAAAAACTGTTTTTT	CASSPRHIAGADEKLFF
TRBJ1-1	TRBD1	NA	TRBV4-3	TGCGCCAGCAGCCAAGCCCGAACAGGGGCCACTGAAGCTTTCTTT	CASSQARTGATEAFF
TRBJ1-5	NA	NA	TRBV6-6	TGTGCCAGCAGTTCCTTTGGGTTGCTCCAGGGTCAGCCCCAGCATTTT	CASSSFGLLQGQPQHF
TRBJ1-4	TRBD1	NA	TRBV7-2	TGTGCCAGCAGCTTTACAGGGGGTAGTGAAAAACTGTTTTTT	CASSFTGGSEKLFF
TRBJ1-1	TRBD1	NA	TRBV11-1	TGTGCCAGCAGCTCGGACAGGGGGAGGAACACTGAAGCTTTCTTT	CASSSDRGRNTEAFF
TRBJ2-3	TRBD2	NA	TRBV3-1/TRBV3-2	TGTGCCAGCAGCCCAGGGCGGGGGGTATATTCAGATACGCAGTATTTT	CASSPGRGVYSDTQYF
TRBJ2-7	TRBD1	NA	TRBV10-3	TGTGCCATCAGCGGGACAGTCGGCTACGAGCAGTACTTC	CAISGTVGYEQYF
TRBJ2-5	TRBD1	NA	TRBV29-1	TGCAGCGTTGACCAGGGGGCGCAAGAGACCCAGTACTTC	CSVDQGAQETQYF
TRBJ1-2	NA	NA	TRBV21-1	TGTGCCAGCAGCAAGGCCGACTATAACTATGGCTACACCTTC	CASSKADYNYGYTF
TRBJ2-7	TRBD1	NA	TRBV3-1/TRBV3-2	TGTGCCAGCAGCCTGACCGGGACAGGGGGCCTCGAGCAGTACTTC	CASSLTGTGGLEQYF
TRBJ2-2	NA	NA	TRBV27	TGTGCCAGCAGTTCCAGCGGGTCCCTGAGGACCGGGGAGCTGTTTTTT	CASSSSGSLRTGELFF
TRBJ2-2	NA	NA	TRBV5-4	TGTGCCAGCAGCGGCGGGACGGCGAACACCGGGGAGCTGTTTTTT	CASSGGTANTGELFF
TRBJ1-4	TRBD1	NA	TRBV6-5	TGTGCCAGTATAAAGGGGGCTTTGGATGAAAAACTGTTTTTT	CASIKGALDEKLFF
TRBJ1-5	NA	NA	TRBV3-1/TRBV3-2	TGTGCCAGCAGCTTTGTAAATCAGCCCCAGCATTTT	CASSFVNQPQHF
TRBJ2-2	TRBD2	once	TRBV5-8	TGTGCCAGCAGCCCTAACCCCGGACTAGCTAACACCGGGGAGCTGTTTTTT	CASSPNPGLANTGELFF
TRBJ1-6	TRBD1	NA	TRBV18	TGTGCCAGCTCACCACTTCCGACGAGACAGGGGGCCCCCAACGGCTCCTATAATTCACCCCTCCACTTT	CASSPLPTRQGAPNGSYNSPLHF
TRBJ1-2	NA	NA	TRBV19	TGTGCCAGTAGTCCTCCGGGGGGGTTCTATGGCTACACCTTC	CASSPPGGFYGYTF
TRBJ2-7	TRBD1	NA	TRBV4-1	TGCGCCAGCAGCCAAGAAGGGACAGGATCCTACGAGCAGTACTTC	CASSQEGTGSYEQYF
TRBJ2-1	NA	NA	TRBV29-1	TGCAGCGAAAGGACTCGGCGCAATGAGCAGTTCTTC	CSERTRRNEQFF
TRBJ1-2	TRBD1	NA	TRBV24-1	TGTGCCACCAGTGATAGGGACAGCTATGGCTACACCTTC	CATSDRDSYGYTF
TRBJ2-7	TRBD1	NA	TRBV4-2	TGTGCCAGCAGCCTTAGGCAGGGGGTGGGGGAGCAGTACTTC	CASSLRQGVGEQYF
TRBJ1-2	NA	few	TRBV4-3	TGCGCCAGCAGCCAAGATTCACAGGTCTCTGGCTACACCTTC	CASSQDSQVSGYTF
TRBJ1-2	TRBD1	NA	TRBV6-4	TGTGCCAGCAGAGCCCAGGACAGGGGAAACTATGGCTACACCTTC	CASRAQDRGNYGYTF